One sample yielded the 5 T cell receptor beta chains listed below, sequenced in a study of blood T cell repertoires in COVID-19. The table came from immunoSEQ multiplex PCR; TCRdb's copy has only in-frame clones and leaves some out. The sample contains over 85,000 clones, under 85% of which appear only once. The specimen was peripheral blood. These receptors were taken from a human donor in a cohort sampled during active COVID-19.

This clone was counted a single time. This CDR3 is CASSSRARLETQYF. For the CDR3, the DNA is TGTGCCAGCAGCTCGCGAGCGCGCCTCGAGACCCAGTACTTC. The chain joins TRBV5-8 to TRBJ2-5; D ambiguous. The germline CDR1 and CDR2 sequences are SGHTS and YDEGEE. The CDR3 is 14 residues long. Between the trimmed V and J ends, which lost 3 bases and 5 bases, there was a span of 14 bases.

CDR3 nucleotides: TGTGCCAGCAGCGCGCGCGGGAGCGACGAAGAGACCCAGTACTTC. This translates into CASSARGSDEETQYF. The V call is TRBV7-9, the J call TRBJ2-5, with 7 bases lining up with TRBD2. Germline V lookup: CDR1 SEHNR, CDR2 FQNEAQ (reference sequence). With V trimmed by 5 bases and J by 3 bases, 9 bases remained unmatched. CDR3 length: 15 amino acids. The full variable domain, in which reference TRBV7-9 and TRBJ2-5 provide the parts outside the CDR3, is DTGVSQNPRHKITKRGQNVTFRCDPISEHNRLYWYRQTLGQGPEFLTYFQNEAQLEKSRLLSDRFSAERPKGSFSTLEIQRTEQGDSAMYLCASSARGSDEETQYFGPGTRLLVL.

This clone was recorded once. The chain couples TRBV10-3 to TRBJ1-5, with 11 bases matching TRBD1. J gave up 7 bases and V 2 bases, and 7 bases lay outside the gene matches. The CDR3 has 16 amino acids. Germline V gene data show CDR1 as ENHRY and CDR2 as SYGVKD. CDR3 sequence: CAISETDRGLGQPQHF. Written as DNA, the CDR3 is TGTGCCATCAGTGAGACGGACAGGGGGCTGGGCCAGCCCCAGCATTTT.

The chain recombines TRBV27 with TRBJ2-3, with 7 bases lining up with TRBD2. CDR1 and CDR2 (germline): MNHEY, SMNVEV (reference sequence). V was pared by 1 base and J by 3 bases, with 7 bases of the junction left unmatched. CDR3 size: 16 residues. The CDR3 sequence is CASSLFSGRRTDTQYF. Here the CDR3 DNA reads TGTGCCAGCAGTTTATTCTCCGGGAGGCGAACAGATACGCAGTATTTT.

This sequence joins TRBV7-6 and TRBJ2-2; D perhaps matches TRBD1 (6 bases). There are 16 residues in the CDR3. V was pared by 1 base and J by 5 bases, with 14 bases between. The germline gives CDR1 SGHVS, CDR2 FNYEAQ. CDR3 loop: CASSLGVGARTGELFF. CDR3 DNA sequence: TGTGCCAGCAGCTTAGGCGTGGGGGCTCGGACCGGGGAGCTGTTTTTT.